Following are 24 T cell receptor beta chains from one sample sequenced in a study of cytomegalovirus exposure and HLA in healthy donors. Amplification used 60 Vbeta primers and 13 Jbeta primers. The repertoire was sequenced with immunoSEQ multiplex PCR; TCRdb's copy has only in-frame clones and lacks some. The data show 180,000 or so clones, with approximately 67% seen just once and about 3.2% held by the top ten. Sequencing was performed on PBMCs. The source of these receptors is a middle-aged man in good health and CMV-seronegative.

This clone came up a few times. The chain uses TRBV4-1 and TRBJ2-1; 8 bases fit TRBD2. The V gene end was trimmed by 1 base and the J gene end by 0 bases; junction bases not matched to a gene: 5. The CDR3 is made up of 17 amino acids. The V gene's germline CDR1 is MGHRA and CDR2 YSYEKL. The CDR3 coding sequence is TGCGCCAGCAGCCAAGGACTAGCGCGGAGCTCCTACAATGAGCAGTTCTTC. It translates to CASSQGLARSSYNEQFF.

The chain couples TRBV5-4 to TRBJ2-3, with 7 bases matching TRBD2. The J segment lost 0 bases and the V segment lost 3 bases, leaving 1 base of the junction unmatched. This CDR3 has 14 residues. Looked up from germline, CDR1 is SGHNT and CDR2 is YYREEE (reference sequence). CDR3 protein: CASSSGRSTDTQYF. The CDR3 DNA follows: TGTGCCAGCAGCTCCGGGAGGAGCACAGATACGCAGTATTTT.

V and J are TRBV30 and TRBJ1-2; TRBD1 agrees at 10 bases. The length of the CDR3 is 15 residues. V lost 2 bases, J lost 7 bases, and 10 bases stayed unmatched. The germline V gene encodes CDR1 GTSNPN and CDR2 SVGIG (reference sequence). As DNA, the CDR3 is TGTGCCTGGAGTAGAGCGGACAGGGGGTTGGGTGGCTACACCTTC. This codes for CAWSRADRGLGGYTF.

The chain couples TRBV27 to TRBJ2-5; 7 positions match TRBD2. Germline V gives CDR1 MNHEY, CDR2 SMNVEV (reference sequence). This CDR3 spans 13 amino acids. The V and J ends lost 5 bases and 4 bases, in that order; junction bases with no gene match: 4. The DNA for the CDR3 is TGTGCCAGCAGTAGCGGGATAGGAGAGACCCAGTACTTC. It specifies CASSSGIGETQYF.

The chain employs TRBV9 and TRBJ2-7, with TRBD2 identical over 10 bases. The CDR3 is made up of 14 amino acids. Germline values: CDR1 SGDLS, CDR2 YYNGEE. The V and J ends lost 4 bases and 7 bases, in that order; junction bases with no gene match: 8. CDR3 loop: CASSSGTSAGEQYF. The CDR3 DNA follows: TGTGCCAGCAGCTCCGGGACTAGCGCGGGAGAGCAGTACTTC.

A single count supports this clone. The CDR3 bases are TGTGCCAGCAGTGTTAGCGGTTACGAGCAGTACTTC. Protein sequence: CASSVSGYEQYF. The V gene is TRBV6-1, the J gene TRBJ2-7; D perhaps matches TRBD2 (6 bases). The length of the CDR3 is 12 residues. Trimming removed 4 bases from V and 4 bases from J, with 8 bases in between. Germline V gene lookup returns CDR1 MNHNS and CDR2 SASEGT.

The chain carries TRBV29-1 and TRBJ1-2; D is unclear. The ends were cut back, 4 bases at V and 2 bases at J, with 5 bases in the middle. CDR1 is SQVTM and CDR2 is ANQGSEA in the germline V gene. The CDR3 runs to 11 residues. This CDR3 is CSVGVNYGYTF. The DNA of the CDR3 is TGCAGCGTTGGAGTGAACTATGGCTACACCTTC.

This chain links TRBV29-1 with TRBJ1-2; 7 bases are a match to TRBD1. The CDR3 is made up of 13 amino acids. The germline gives CDR1 SQVTM, CDR2 ANQGSEA. V lost 4 bases to trimming and J lost 4 bases; unmatched junction nucleotides: 6. The chain's CDR3 is CSVGMTGLYGYTF. The CDR3 coding sequence is TGCAGCGTTGGAATGACAGGGCTCTATGGCTACACCTTC.

The J gene is TRBJ2-2, the V gene TRBV6-5, with 7 bases matching TRBD1. The CDR3 extends over 15 amino acids. Germline lookup yields CDR1 MNHEY and CDR2 SVGAGI. Unmatched junction bases numbered 9, after V lost 7 bases and J lost 4 bases. The CDR3 here is CASIKRGPGTGELFF. The CDR3 DNA sequence: TGTGCCAGCATAAAAAGGGGGCCAGGCACCGGGGAGCTGTTTTTT.

This clone was seen a handful of times. The chain joins TRBV21-1 to TRBJ1-5. TRBV21-1 is recorded as a pseudogene. This CDR3 is 15 amino acids long. CDR3 nucleotides: TGTGCCAGCAGCAATGACAGCGGGAGCAATCAGCCCCAGCATTTT. It translates to CASSNDSGSNQPQHF.

There are a few counts of this clone. The J gene is TRBJ2-3, the V gene TRBV2; 7 bases are a match to TRBD2. V lost 7 bases to trimming and J lost 6 bases; unmatched junction nucleotides: 13. CDR3 length equals 15 residues. Looked up from germline, CDR1 is SNHLY and CDR2 is FYNNEI. The DNA of the CDR3 is TGTGCCAGCACGTACGGGGGGACCGGTTCGGATACGCAGTATTTT. Residues: CASTYGGTGSDTQYF. The full variable domain, completed using reference TRBV2 and TRBJ2-3, is EPEVTQTPSHQVTQMGQEVILRCVPISNHLYFYWYRQILGQKVEFLVSFYNNEISEKSEIFDDQFSVERPDGSNFTLKIRSTKLEDSAMYFCASTYGGTGSDTQYFGPGTRLTVL.

This chain joins TRBV6-6 and TRBJ2-2; maybe TRBD2 (6 bases). CDR1 MNHNY and CDR2 SVGAGI come from the germline V gene (reference sequence). Trimming removed 2 bases at V and 5 bases at J, with 15 bases between. CDR3 length equals 16 residues. The CDR3 DNA reads as TGTGCCAGCAGTTACCCTCCGGGGGAAAGAACCGGGGAGCTGTTTTTT. As protein: CASSYPPGERTGELFF.

The rearrangement uses TRBV28 and TRBJ2-6, with a tentative D call TRBD1 (5 bases). Germline CDR1 is MDHEN and CDR2 is SYDVKM. V was clipped by 6 bases and J by 4 bases, with 13 bases between them. This CDR3 comprises 15 residues. Written as DNA, the CDR3 is TGTGCCAGCAGCCCAGGGTTCGGAGGGGCCAACGTCCTGACTTTC. This gives the protein CASSPGFGGANVLTF. The whole variable domain, filled in from reference TRBV28 and TRBJ2-6, reads DVKVTQSSRYLVKRTGEKVFLECVQDMDHENMFWYRQDPGLGLRLIYFSYDVKMKEKGDIPEGYSVSREKKERFSLILESASTNQTSMYLCASSPGFGGANVLTFGAGSRLTVL.

The chain carries TRBV18 and TRBJ1-3; the D gene is possibly TRBD1 (5 bases). Germline V lookup: CDR1 KGHSH, CDR2 LQKENI. There are 16 residues in the CDR3. V lost 6 bases, J lost 4 bases, and 19 bases lay in between. In DNA form, the CDR3 reads TGTGCCAGCTCGCAGGATATGGGGGGTGAAGGAAACACCATATATTTT. Translation: CASSQDMGGEGNTIYF. The variable domain in full, completed from reference TRBV18 and TRBJ1-3, reads NAGVMQNPRHLVRRRGQEARLRCSPMKGHSHVYWYRQLPEEGLKFMVYLQKENIIDESGMPKERFSAEFPKEGPSILRIQQVVRGDSAAYFCASSQDMGGEGNTIYFGEGSWLTVV.

DNA of the CDR3: TGTGCCAGCAGTCCATGGACAGGGAACACTGAAGCTTTCTTT. Amino acids: CASSPWTGNTEAFF. The V call is TRBV6-1, the J call TRBJ1-1; 7 nucleotides agree with TRBD1. The CDR3 is made up of 14 amino acids. Germline V lookup: CDR1 MNHNS, CDR2 SASEGT. V dropped 5 bases and J dropped 1; count of bases not matched to a gene: 4.

The V gene is TRBV12-5, the J gene TRBJ1-5; 8 bases line up with TRBD1. Germline loops: CDR1 LGHNT, CDR2 FRNRAP. V was clipped by 3 bases and J by 2 bases; unmatched bases: 6. There are 16 residues in the CDR3. DNA for the CDR3: TGTGCTAGTGGTTTTCCAGACAGGGGTGGCAATCAGCCCCAGCATTTT. Its translation: CASGFPDRGGNQPQHF.

This sequence joins TRBV6-5 and TRBJ2-7; D remains ambiguous. The V end lost 2 bases, the J end lost 5 bases, and 10 bases lay between the germline ends. The CDR3 spans 13 residues. The germline V gene encodes CDR1 MNHEY and CDR2 SVGAGI. CDR3 in DNA: TGTGCCAGCAGTTACAGGAGAGACCACGAGCAGTACTTC. This encodes CASSYRRDHEQYF.

This chain joins TRBV14 and TRBJ2-7, with D hard to call. This CDR3 spans 14 amino acids. Trimming removed 0 bases at V and 4 bases at J, with 10 bases between. Germline V CDR1 and CDR2: SGHDN, FVKESK. The CDR3 DNA is TGTGCCAGCAGCCAAGATCTGATTCGGTACGAGCAGTACTTC. Its translation is CASSQDLIRYEQYF.

In this sample, this clone turned up once. The DNA for the CDR3 is TGTGCCAGCAGCTTCGGGGGACCCACTTCAGATACGCAGTATTTT. Protein sequence: CASSFGGPTSDTQYF. J is TRBJ2-3 and V is TRBV5-6, with a possible D match to TRBD2 (6 bases). Germline V lookup: CDR1 SGHDT, CDR2 YYEEEE. The CDR3 sequence is 15 residues long. V was cut by 2 bases and J by 4 bases, with 14 bases left in between.

The chain couples TRBV29-1 to TRBJ2-5; 8 bases fit TRBD1. The closer fit of TRBJ2-7 to the DNA end suggests the J call may be wrong. This CDR3 spans 14 amino acids. Germline V gene lookup returns CDR1 SQVTM and CDR2 ANQGSEA. The CDR3, as DNA: TGCAGCGTCCTAACAGGGGGTGGTGGATACGAGCAGTACTTC. Its protein product is CSVLTGGGGYEQYF.

This clone has a handful of counts. The chain combines TRBV29-1 with TRBJ2-5, with TRBD1 as a possible D gene (7 bases). The length of the CDR3 is 14 residues. Germline-derived CDR1 and CDR2 are SQVTM and ANQGSEA. V lost 4 bases to trimming and J lost 2 bases, with 14 bases between them. CDR3 nucleotide sequence: TGCAGCGTTGGGTGGGCAGGGGGGCAAGAGACCCAGTACTTC. It specifies CSVGWAGGQETQYF. The full variable domain, completed using reference TRBV29-1 and TRBJ2-5, is SAVISQKPSRDICQRGTSLTIQCQVDSQVTMMFWYRQQPGQSLTLIATANQGSEATYESGFVIDKFPISRPNLTFSTLTVSNMSPEDSSIYLCSVGWAGGQETQYFGPGTRLLVL.

This clone was picked up a small number of times. This chain links TRBV30 with TRBJ1-2, with 9 positions matching TRBD1. Trimming at V came to 2 bases and at J to 6 bases, leaving 4 bases not matched to a gene. The CDR3 is 13 amino acids. Germline assignment: CDR1 GTSNPN and CDR2 SVGIG (reference sequence). In nucleotides, the CDR3 is TGTGCCTGGAGTACAGGGGGCAGTAATGGCTACACCTTC. Translation: CAWSTGGSNGYTF. Looking up the rest from reference TRBV30 and TRBJ1-2 gives the full variable domain: SQTIHQWPATLVQPVGSPLSLECTVEGTSNPNLYWYRQAAGRGLQLLFYSVGIGQISSEVPQNLSASRPQDRQFILSSKKLLLSDSGFYLCAWSTGGSNGYTFGSGTRLTVV.

The chain links TRBV27 to TRBJ2-1; 9 bases are shared with TRBD2. V lost 8 bases to trimming and J lost 7 bases; unmatched junction nucleotides: 6. The CDR3 has 13 residues. Per the germline V gene, CDR1 is MNHEY and CDR2 is SMNVEV (reference sequence). The DNA of the CDR3 is TGTGCCAGCGTTAGACTAGCGGCAAATGAGCAGTTCTTC. This translates into CASVRLAANEQFF.

The chain carries TRBV18 and TRBJ1-2; 8 bases line up with TRBD1. The germline CDR1 and CDR2 sequences are KGHSH and LQKENI. The V segment lost 3 bases and the J segment 4 bases; nucleotides outside the gene matches: 13. The CDR3 totals 17 residues. CDR3 bases: TGTGCCAGCTCACCTCCGGGACAGGTCGCAAGGTCCTATGGCTACACCTTC. The encoded protein is CASSPPGQVARSYGYTF.